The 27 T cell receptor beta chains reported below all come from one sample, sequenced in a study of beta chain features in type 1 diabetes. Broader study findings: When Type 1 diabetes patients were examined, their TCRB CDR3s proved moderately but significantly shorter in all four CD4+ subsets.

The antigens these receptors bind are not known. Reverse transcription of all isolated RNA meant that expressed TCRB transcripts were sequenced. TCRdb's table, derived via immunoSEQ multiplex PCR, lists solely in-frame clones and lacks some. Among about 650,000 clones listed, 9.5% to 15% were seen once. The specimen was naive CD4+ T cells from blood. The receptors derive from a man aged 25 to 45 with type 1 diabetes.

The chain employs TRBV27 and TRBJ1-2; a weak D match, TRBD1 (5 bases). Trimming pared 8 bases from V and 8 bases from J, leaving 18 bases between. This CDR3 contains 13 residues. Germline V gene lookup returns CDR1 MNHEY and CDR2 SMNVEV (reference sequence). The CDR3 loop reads CASGTGQGKGYTF. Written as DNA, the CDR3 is TGTGCCAGCGGGACTGGCCAAGGGAAGGGCTACACCTTC.

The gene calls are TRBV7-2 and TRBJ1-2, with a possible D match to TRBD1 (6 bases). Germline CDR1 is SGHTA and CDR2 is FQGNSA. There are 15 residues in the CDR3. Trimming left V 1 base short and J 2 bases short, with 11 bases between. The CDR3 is CASSLGAGANYGYTF. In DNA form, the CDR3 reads TGTGCCAGCAGCTTAGGCGCAGGGGCGAACTATGGCTACACCTTC.

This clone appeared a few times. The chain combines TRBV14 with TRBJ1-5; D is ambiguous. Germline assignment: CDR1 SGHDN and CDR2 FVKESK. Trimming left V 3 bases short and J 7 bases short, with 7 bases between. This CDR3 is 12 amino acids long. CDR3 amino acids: CASSQAGQPQHF. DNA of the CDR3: TGTGCCAGCAGCCAGGCAGGACAGCCCCAGCATTTT.

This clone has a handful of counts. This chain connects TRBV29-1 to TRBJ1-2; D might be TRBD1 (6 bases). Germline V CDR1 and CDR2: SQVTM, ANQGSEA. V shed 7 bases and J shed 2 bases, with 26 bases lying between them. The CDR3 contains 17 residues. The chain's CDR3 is CSGAREGGADKNYGYTF. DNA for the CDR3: TGCAGCGGTGCCCGAGAGGGGGGGGCCGATAAGAACTATGGCTACACCTTC.

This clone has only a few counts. The CDR3 sequence: CATSIQGSAYEQYF. The DNA for the CDR3 is TGTGCCACCTCAATACAGGGTAGTGCCTACGAGCAGTACTTC. The chain is built from TRBV7-2 and TRBJ2-7; D is possibly TRBD1 (6 bases). Germline CDR1 reads SGHTA; CDR2 reads FQGNSA. V lost 10 bases, J lost 2 bases, and 18 bases lay in between. The CDR3 extends over 14 amino acids.

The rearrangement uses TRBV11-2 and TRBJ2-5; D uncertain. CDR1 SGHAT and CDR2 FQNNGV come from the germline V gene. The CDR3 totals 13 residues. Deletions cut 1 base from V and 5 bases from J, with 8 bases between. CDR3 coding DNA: TGTGCCAGCAGCTTAGTAGGGCATGAGACCCAGTACTTC. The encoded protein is CASSLVGHETQYF.

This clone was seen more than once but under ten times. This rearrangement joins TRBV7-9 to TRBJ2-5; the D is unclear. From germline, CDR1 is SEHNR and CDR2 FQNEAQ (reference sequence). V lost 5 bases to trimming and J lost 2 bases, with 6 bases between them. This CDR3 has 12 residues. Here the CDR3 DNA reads TGTGCCAGCAGCCGTGGTCAAGAGACCCAGTACTTC. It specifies CASSRGQETQYF.

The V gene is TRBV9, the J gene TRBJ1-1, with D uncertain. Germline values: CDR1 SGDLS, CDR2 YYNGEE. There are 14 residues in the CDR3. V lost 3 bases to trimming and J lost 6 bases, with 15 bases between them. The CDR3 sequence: CASSDGVRPAEAFF. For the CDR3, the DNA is TGTGCCAGCAGCGATGGGGTGCGACCGGCTGAAGCTTTCTTT.

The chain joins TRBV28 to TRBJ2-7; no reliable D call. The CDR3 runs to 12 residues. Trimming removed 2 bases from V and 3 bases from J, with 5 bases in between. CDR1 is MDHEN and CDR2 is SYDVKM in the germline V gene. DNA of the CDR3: TGTGCCAGCAGTTTAAAGGGCTACGAGCAGTACTTC. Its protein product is CASSLKGYEQYF.

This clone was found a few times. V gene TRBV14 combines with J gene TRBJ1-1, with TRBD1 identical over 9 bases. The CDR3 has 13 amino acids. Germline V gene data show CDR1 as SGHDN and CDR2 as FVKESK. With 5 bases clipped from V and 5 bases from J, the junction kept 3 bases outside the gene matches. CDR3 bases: TGTGCCAGCAGCGTACAGGGGGCAACTGAAGCTTTCTTT. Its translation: CASSVQGATEAFF.

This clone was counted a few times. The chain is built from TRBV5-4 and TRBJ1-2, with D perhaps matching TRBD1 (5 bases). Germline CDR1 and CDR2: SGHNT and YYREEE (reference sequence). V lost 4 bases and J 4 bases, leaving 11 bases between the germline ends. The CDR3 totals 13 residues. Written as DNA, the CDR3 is TGTGCCAGCAGCCCGGGACGGGTCTATGGCTACACCTTC. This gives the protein CASSPGRVYGYTF. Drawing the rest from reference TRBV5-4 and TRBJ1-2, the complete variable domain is ETGVTQSPTHLIKTRGQQVTLRCSSQSGHNTVSWYQQALGQGPQFIFQYYREEENGRGNFPPRFSGLQFPNYSSELNVNALELDDSALYLCASSPGRVYGYTFGSGTRLTVV.

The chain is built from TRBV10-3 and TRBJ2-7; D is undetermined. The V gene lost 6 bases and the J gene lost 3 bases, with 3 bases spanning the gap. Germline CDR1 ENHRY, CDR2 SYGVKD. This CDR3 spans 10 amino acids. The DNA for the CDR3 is TGTGCCATCAGCGGCTACGAGCAGTACTTC. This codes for CAISGYEQYF.

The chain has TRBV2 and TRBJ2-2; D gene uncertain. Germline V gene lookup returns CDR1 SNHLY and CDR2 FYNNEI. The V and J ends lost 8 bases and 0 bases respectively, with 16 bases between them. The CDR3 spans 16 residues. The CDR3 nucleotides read TGTGCCAGCGCCGCCGAGATGCCGTCGAACACCGGGGAGCTGTTTTTT. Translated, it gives CASAAEMPSNTGELFF.

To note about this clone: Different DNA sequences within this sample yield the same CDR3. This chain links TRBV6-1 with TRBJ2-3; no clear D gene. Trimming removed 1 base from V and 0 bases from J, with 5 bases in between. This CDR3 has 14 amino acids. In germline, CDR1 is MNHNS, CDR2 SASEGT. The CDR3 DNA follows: TGTGCCAGCAGTGAAGGGGGAAGCACAGATACGCAGTATTTT. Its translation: CASSEGGSTDTQYF.

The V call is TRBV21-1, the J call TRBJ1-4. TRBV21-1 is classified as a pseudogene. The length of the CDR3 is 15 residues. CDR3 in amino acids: CASAGEARPNEKLFF. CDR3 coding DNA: TGTGCCAGCGCAGGGGAGGCTCGTCCTAATGAAAAACTGTTTTTT.

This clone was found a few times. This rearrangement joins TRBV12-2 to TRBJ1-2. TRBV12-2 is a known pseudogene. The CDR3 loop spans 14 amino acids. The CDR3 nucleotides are TGTGCAAGTCGCTTCGGACTCCTGGACAATGGCTACACCTTC. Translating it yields CASRFGLLDNGYTF.

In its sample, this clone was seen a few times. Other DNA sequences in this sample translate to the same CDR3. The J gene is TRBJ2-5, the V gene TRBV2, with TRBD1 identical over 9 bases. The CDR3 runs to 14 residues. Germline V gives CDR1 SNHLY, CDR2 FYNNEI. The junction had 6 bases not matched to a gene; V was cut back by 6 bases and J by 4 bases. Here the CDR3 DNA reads TGTGCCAGCAGCGGGACAGGGACCCCAGAGACCCAGTACTTC. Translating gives CASSGTGTPETQYF.

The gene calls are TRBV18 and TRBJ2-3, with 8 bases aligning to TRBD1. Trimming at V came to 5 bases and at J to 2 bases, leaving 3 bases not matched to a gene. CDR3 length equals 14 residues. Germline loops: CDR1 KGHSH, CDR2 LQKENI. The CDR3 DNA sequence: TGTGCCAGCTCAGGGGACAGGACCACAGATACGCAGTATTTT. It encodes CASSGDRTTDTQYF.

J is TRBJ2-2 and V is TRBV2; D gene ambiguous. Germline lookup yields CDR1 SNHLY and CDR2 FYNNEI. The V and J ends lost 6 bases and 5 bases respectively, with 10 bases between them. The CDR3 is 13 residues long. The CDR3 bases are TGTGCCAGCAGGGGGATATTGACCGGGGAGCTGTTTTTT. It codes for CASRGILTGELFF.

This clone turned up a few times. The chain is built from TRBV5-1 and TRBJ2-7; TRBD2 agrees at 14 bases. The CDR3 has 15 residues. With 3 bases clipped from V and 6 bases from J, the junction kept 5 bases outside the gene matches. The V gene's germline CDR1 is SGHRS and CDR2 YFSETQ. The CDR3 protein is CASSYGLAGGVEQYF. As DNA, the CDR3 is TGCGCCAGCAGCTACGGACTAGCGGGGGGCGTCGAGCAGTACTTC.

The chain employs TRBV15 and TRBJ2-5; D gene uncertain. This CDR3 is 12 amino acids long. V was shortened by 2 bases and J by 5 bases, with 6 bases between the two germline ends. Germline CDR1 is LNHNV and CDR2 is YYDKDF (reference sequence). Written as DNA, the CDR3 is TGTGCCACCAGCAGACGGCAGGAGACCCAGTACTTC. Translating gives CATSRRQETQYF.

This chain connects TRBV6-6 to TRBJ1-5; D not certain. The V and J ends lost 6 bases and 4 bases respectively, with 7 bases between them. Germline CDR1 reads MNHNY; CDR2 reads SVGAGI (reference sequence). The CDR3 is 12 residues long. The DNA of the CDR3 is TGTGCCAGCAGAGTAGCTAATCAGCCCCAGCATTTT. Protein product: CASRVANQPQHF.

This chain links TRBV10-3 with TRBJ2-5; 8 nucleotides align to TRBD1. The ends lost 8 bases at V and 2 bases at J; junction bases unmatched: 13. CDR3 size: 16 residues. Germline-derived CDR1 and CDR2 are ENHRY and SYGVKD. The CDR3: CAIGTTQGAWQETQYF. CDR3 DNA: TGTGCCATCGGGACGACTCAGGGGGCTTGGCAAGAGACCCAGTACTTC.

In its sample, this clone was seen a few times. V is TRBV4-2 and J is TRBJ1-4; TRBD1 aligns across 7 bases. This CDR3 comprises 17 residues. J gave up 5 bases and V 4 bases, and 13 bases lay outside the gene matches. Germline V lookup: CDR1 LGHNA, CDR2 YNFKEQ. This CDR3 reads CASSPPQGEFRNEKLFF. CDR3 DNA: TGTGCCAGCAGCCCACCTCAGGGGGAATTCCGAAATGAAAAACTGTTTTTT.

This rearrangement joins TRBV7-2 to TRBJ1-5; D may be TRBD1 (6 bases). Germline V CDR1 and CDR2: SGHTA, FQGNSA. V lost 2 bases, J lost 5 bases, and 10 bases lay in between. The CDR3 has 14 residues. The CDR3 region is CASSLWGGDQPQHF. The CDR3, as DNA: TGTGCCAGCAGCTTATGGGGGGGCGATCAGCCCCAGCATTTT.

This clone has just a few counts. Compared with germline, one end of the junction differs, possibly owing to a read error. For the CDR3, the DNA is TGTGCCAGCAGTCATGGGGCGGGGGTAAAAGAGACCCAGTACTTC. This sequence encodes CASSHGAGVKETQYF. The chain joins TRBV10-3 to TRBJ2-5; 7 bases map to TRBD2. The CDR3 extends over 15 amino acids. Germline CDR1 reads ENHRY; CDR2 reads SYGVKD.

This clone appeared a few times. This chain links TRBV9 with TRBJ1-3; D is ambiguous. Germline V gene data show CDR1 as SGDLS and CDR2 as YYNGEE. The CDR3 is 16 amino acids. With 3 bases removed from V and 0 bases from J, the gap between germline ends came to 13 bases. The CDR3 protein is CASSGRLLDSGNTIYF. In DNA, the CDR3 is TGTGCCAGCAGCGGCCGACTCCTCGACTCTGGAAACACCATATATTTT.